The 9 T cell receptor beta chains below all came from one sample that was sequenced in a study of blood T cell repertoires in COVID-19. Clones were read by immunoSEQ multiplex PCR, and TCRdb kept only the in-frame ones, dropping some. The sample lists 200,000 to 250,000 clones, more than 75% occurring once. The specimen sequenced was peripheral blood. Source of these receptors: a man between 50 and 59 years old with COVID-19, enrolled during active disease.

The rearrangement joins TRBV18 to TRBJ2-7, with D maybe TRBD2 (6 bases). Germline CDR1 KGHSH, CDR2 LQKENI. The CDR3 has 13 amino acids. V was trimmed by 2 bases and J by 6 bases, leaving 11 bases between them. CDR3 region: CASSPAQEGEQYF. The CDR3, as DNA: TGTGCCAGCTCACCAGCACAGGAGGGCGAGCAGTACTTC.

The V call is TRBV5-8, the J call TRBJ1-2; unclear D gene. The CDR3 extends over 14 amino acids. V was cut by 3 bases and J by 1 base, with 10 bases left in between. The germline gives CDR1 SGHTS, CDR2 YDEGEE. The CDR3 region has the DNA TGTGCCAGCAGCTCTAGTGGGTATAACTATGGCTACACCTTC. Encoded protein: CASSSSGYNYGYTF.

This clone was seen only a few times. The genes are TRBV7-2 and TRBJ1-6, with TRBD1 matching 10 bases. The CDR3 runs to 16 residues. Germline trimming cut 2 bases from V and 5 bases from J; bases unmatched to any gene: 3. In germline, CDR1 is SGHTA, CDR2 FQGNSA. CDR3 protein: CASSLRTGGDNSPLHF. Here the CDR3 DNA reads TGTGCCAGCAGCTTACGGACAGGGGGGGATAATTCACCCCTCCACTTT.

The chain carries TRBV7-8 and TRBJ2-1; the D gene is possibly TRBD2 (6 bases). Trimming took 5 bases from V and 0 from J, leaving 11 bases between them. Germline values: CDR1 SGHVS, CDR2 FQNEAQ. This CDR3 is built from 15 residues. The CDR3 loop reads CASSARENSYNEQFF. CDR3 nucleotides: TGTGCCAGCAGCGCCCGGGAGAACTCCTACAATGAGCAGTTCTTC.

Concerning this clone: Just one base apart from a much larger clone, this may be a read error. The sample holds other DNA sequences that translate to the same CDR3. The CDR3 loop is CASSDRGANTGELFF. CDR3 sequence (DNA): TGTGCCAGCAGCGACAGGGGGGCGAACACCGGGGAGCTGTTTTTT. The rearrangement joins TRBV9 to TRBJ2-2, with 8 bases fitting TRBD1. This CDR3 region has 15 residues. Losses at the gene ends were 3 bases for V and 0 bases for J; bases not matched to a gene: 1. The germline CDR1 and CDR2 sequences are SGDLS and YYNGEE.

This clone has just one count. The chain joins TRBV6-5 to TRBJ2-1; TRBD2 agrees at 7 bases. J lost 4 bases, V lost 8 bases, and 8 bases had no gene match. CDR3 length: 14 amino acids. The V gene's germline CDR1 is MNHEY and CDR2 SVGAGI. CDR3 sequence reads: CASSSSGVYNEQFF. CDR3 nucleotide sequence: TGTGCCAGCTCTTCCAGCGGGGTATACAATGAGCAGTTCTTC.

V gene TRBV19 combines with J gene TRBJ2-1; 14 bases are shared with TRBD2. Looked up from germline, CDR1 is LNHDA and CDR2 is SQIVND (reference sequence). This CDR3 is built from 15 residues. V lost 3 bases, J lost 9 bases, and 4 bases stayed unmatched. Here the CDR3 DNA reads TGTGCCAGTAGTATGGGAGGACTAGCGGGAGGTGAGCAGTTCTTC. Amino acids: CASSMGGLAGGEQFF.

The genes are TRBV23-1 and TRBJ2-5, with 12 bases that match TRBD2. TRBV23-1 is labeled an ORF, and its function is uncertain. The CDR3 runs to 17 residues. V trimming: 2 bases; J trimming: 1 base; junction bases outside the gene matches: 5. CDR3 in amino acids: CASSQTLAGGPQETQYF. The DNA for the CDR3 is TGCGCCAGCAGTCAAACCCTAGCGGGAGGGCCCCAAGAGACCCAGTACTTC.

The rearrangement links TRBV6-2 or TRBV6-3 to TRBJ2-7, with 7 bases that match TRBD1. J lost 2 bases, V lost 2 bases, and 3 bases had no gene match. This CDR3 is built from 14 residues. Germline CDR1 reads MNHEY; CDR2 reads SVGEGT. CDR3 protein: CASSYGTETYEQYF. For the CDR3, the DNA is TGTGCCAGCAGTTACGGGACAGAGACCTACGAGCAGTACTTC.